The clone carrying this T cell receptor beta chain was found a few times. The antigen remains unidentified. V lost 0 bases and J 0 bases, leaving 7 bases between the germline ends. The CDR3 contains 15 residues. The germline V gene has CDR1 SGHRS and CDR2 YFSETQ. This sample stems from a study of shared clonotypes between healthy human individuals. In the study overall: Aged 18 to 49, the donors were two women and a few men. Study-wide findings and caveats: The study's rarefaction showed incomplete sorted-subset sequencing despite large depth.

TCRdb keeps only in-frame clones here, not all; method: immunoSEQ multiplex PCR. Found here are 2 million to 3 million clones, approximately 94% of them singletons; the top ten hold about 0.38%. J is TRBJ1-5 and V is TRBV5-1, with D possibly TRBD1 on 5 matching bases. This TCR derives from a man younger than 35 in good health. Some clones in this sample may be carry-over from other donors' samples. The sequencing sample was made of naive CD4+ T cells from PBMCs. Noted subset: CD45RA+ positively selected. The CDR3 sequence: CASSLGQNSNQPQHF. CDR3 DNA sequence: TGCGCCAGCAGCTTGGGACAGAATAGCAATCAGCCCCAGCATTTT.